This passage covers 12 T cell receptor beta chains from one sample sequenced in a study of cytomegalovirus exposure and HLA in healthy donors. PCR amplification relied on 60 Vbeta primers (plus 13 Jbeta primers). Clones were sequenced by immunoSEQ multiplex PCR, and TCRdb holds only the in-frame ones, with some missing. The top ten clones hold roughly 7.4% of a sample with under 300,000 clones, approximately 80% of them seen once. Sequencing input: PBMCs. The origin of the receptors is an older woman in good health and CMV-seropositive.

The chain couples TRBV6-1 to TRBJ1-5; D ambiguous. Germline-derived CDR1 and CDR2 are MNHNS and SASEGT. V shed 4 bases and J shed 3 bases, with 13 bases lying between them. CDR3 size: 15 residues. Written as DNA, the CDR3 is TGTGCCAGCAGTGTAAATTCCGGGTCCAATCAGCCCCAGCATTTT. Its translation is CASSVNSGSNQPQHF.

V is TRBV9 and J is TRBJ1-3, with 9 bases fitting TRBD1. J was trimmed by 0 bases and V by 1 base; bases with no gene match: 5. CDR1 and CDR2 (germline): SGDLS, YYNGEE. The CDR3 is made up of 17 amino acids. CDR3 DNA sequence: TGTGCCAGCAGCGTACACCGGGACAGGGACTCTGGAAACACCATATATTTT. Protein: CASSVHRDRDSGNTIYF. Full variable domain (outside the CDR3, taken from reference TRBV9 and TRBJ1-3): DSGVTQTPKHLITATGQRVTLRCSPRSGDLSVYWYQQSLDQGLQFLIQYYNGEERAKGNILERFSAQQFPDLHSELNLSSLELGDSALYFCASSVHRDRDSGNTIYFGEGSWLTVV.

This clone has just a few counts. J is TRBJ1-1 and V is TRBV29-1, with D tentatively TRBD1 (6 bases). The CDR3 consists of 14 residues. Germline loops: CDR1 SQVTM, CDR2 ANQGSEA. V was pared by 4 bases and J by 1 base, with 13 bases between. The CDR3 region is CSVVVQGKNTEAFF. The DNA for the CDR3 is TGCAGCGTTGTGGTCCAGGGGAAGAACACTGAAGCTTTCTTT.

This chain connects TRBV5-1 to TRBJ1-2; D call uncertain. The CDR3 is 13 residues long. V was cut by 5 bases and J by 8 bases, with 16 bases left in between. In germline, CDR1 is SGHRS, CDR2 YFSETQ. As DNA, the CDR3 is TGCGCCAGCAGTCCTAGCAGTTCGGCCGGCTACACCTTC. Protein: CASSPSSSAGYTF.

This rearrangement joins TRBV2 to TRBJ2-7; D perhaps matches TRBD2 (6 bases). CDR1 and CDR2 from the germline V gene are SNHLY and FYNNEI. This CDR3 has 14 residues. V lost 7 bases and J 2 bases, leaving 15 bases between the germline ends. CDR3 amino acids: CASTTGGAAYEQYF. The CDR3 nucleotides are TGTGCCAGCACCACCGGCGGGGCCGCCTACGAGCAGTACTTC.

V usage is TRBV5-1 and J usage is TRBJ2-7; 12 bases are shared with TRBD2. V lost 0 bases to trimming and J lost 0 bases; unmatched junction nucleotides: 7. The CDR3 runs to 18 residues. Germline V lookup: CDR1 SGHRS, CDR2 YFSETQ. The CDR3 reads CASSLGGTSGRSSYEQYF. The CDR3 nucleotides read TGCGCCAGCAGCTTGGGAGGGACTAGCGGGCGAAGCTCCTACGAGCAGTACTTC.

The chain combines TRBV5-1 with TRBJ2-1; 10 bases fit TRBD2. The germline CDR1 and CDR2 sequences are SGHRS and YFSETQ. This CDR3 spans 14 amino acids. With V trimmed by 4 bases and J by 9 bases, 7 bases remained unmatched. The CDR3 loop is CASSLGTSDGEQFF. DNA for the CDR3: TGCGCCAGCAGCCTCGGGACTAGCGATGGTGAGCAGTTCTTC.

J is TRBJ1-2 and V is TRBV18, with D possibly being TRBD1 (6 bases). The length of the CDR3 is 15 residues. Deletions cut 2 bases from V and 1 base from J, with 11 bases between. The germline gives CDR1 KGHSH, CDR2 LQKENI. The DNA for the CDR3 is TGTGCCAGCTCACCAGGACAGCCGCTTAACTATGGCTACACCTTC. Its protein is CASSPGQPLNYGYTF.

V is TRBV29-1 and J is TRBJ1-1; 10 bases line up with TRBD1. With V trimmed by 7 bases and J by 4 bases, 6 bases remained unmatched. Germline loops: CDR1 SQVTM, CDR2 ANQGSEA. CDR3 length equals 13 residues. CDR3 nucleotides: TGCAGCGCCACGGGACAGGGGAGCACTGAAGCTTTCTTT. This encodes CSATGQGSTEAFF. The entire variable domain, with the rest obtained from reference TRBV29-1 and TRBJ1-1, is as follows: SAVISQKPSRDICQRGTSLTIQCQVDSQVTMMFWYRQQPGQSLTLIATANQGSEATYESGFVIDKFPISRPNLTFSTLTVSNMSPEDSSIYLCSATGQGSTEAFFGQGTRLTVV.

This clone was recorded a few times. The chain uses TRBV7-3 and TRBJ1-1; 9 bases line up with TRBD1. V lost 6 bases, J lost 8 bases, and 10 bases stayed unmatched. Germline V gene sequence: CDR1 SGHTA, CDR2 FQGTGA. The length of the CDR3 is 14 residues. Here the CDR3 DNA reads TGTGCCAGCAGTCGCAACCGGGACAGGGAAGAAGCTTTCTTT. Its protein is CASSRNRDREEAFF.

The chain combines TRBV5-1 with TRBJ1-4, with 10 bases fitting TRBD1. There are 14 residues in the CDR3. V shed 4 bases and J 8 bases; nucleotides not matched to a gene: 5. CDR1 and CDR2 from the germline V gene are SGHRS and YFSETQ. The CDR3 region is CASSSGTGDEKLFF. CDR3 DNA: TGCGCCAGCAGCAGCGGGACAGGGGACGAAAAACTGTTTTTT. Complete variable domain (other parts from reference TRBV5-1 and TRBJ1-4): KAGVTQTPRYLIKTRGQQVTLSCSPISGHRSVSWYQQTPGQGLQFLFEYFSETQRNKGNFPGRFSGRQFSNSRSEMNVSTLELGDSALYLCASSSGTGDEKLFFGSGTQLSVL.

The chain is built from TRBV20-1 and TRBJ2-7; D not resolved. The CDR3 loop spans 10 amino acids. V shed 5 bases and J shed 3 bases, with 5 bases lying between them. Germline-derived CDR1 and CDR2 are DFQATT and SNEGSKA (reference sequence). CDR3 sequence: CSALDYEQYF. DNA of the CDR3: TGCAGTGCTCTAGACTACGAGCAGTACTTC.